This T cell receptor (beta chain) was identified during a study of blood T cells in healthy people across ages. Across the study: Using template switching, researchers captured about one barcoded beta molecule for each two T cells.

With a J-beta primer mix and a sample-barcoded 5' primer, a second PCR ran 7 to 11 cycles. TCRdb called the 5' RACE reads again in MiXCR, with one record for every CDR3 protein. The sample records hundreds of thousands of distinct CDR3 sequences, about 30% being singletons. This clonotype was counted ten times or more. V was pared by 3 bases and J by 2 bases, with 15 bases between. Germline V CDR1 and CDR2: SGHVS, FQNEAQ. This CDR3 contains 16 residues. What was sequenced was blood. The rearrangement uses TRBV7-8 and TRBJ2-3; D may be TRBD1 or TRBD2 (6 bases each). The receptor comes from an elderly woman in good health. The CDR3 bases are TGTGCCAGCAGCTTGATAACAGGGACTCACACAGATACGCAGTATTTT. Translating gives CASSLITGTHTDTQYF.